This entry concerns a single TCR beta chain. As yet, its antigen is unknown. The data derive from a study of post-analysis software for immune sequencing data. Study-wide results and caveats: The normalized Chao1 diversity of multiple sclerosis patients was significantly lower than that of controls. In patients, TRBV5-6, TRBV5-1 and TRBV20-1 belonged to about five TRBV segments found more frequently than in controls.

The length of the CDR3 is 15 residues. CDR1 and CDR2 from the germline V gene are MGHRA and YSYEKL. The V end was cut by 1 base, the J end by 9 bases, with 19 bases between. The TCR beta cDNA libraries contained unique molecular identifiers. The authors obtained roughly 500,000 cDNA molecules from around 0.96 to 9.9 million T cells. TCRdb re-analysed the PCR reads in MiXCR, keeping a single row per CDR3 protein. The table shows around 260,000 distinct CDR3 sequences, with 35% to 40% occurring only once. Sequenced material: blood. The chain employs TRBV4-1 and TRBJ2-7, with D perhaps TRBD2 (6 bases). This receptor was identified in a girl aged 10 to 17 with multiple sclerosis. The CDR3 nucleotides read TGCGCCAGCAGCCAAGTAGGAGGGAACAGGTGGTGGCAGTACTTC. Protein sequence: CASSQVGGNRWWQYF.